The sequence of this T cell receptor beta chain was determined in a study of shared clonotypes between healthy human individuals. Genomic DNA per cell subset filled all wells of several immunoSEQ plates. Using immunoSEQ multiplex PCR, the repertoire was profiled, and TCRdb retains in-frame clones only, with some absent. The table records about a million clones, 70% to 80% of them present only once. CDR1 is MNHNS and CDR2 is SASEGT in the germline V gene. J gave up 7 bases and V 4 bases, and 5 bases lay outside the gene matches. The length of the CDR3 is 15 residues. The sequenced sample consisted of memory CD4+ T cells sorted from blood. Subset noted: CD45RA-negative fraction. The rearrangement links TRBV6-1 to TRBJ1-6, with 9 bases identical to TRBD1. This clonotype was obtained from a young man in good health. This chain's CDR3 is CASSASGQGNSPLHF. The CDR3 nucleotides are TGTGCCAGCAGTGCCTCGGGACAGGGAAATTCACCCCTCCACTTT.